This passage covers 20 T cell receptor beta chains from one sample sequenced in a study of PD-1 blockade in classical Hodgkin lymphoma. Profiling relied on immunoSEQ multiplex PCR, and the TCRdb table lists in-frame clones only, not all of them. The table shows some 7,100 clones, with about three quarters occurring only once. Each of the patients experienced relapse following autologous stem cell transplantation, and their brentuximab vedotin exposure differed. Sequences were derived from peripheral blood mononuclear cells (PBMCs), sampled at baseline. The receptors were sampled from a human donor with classical Hodgkin lymphoma.

This sequence joins TRBV4-2 and TRBJ2-5; possibly TRBD2 for D (6 bases). Germline V gene data show CDR1 as LGHNA and CDR2 as YNFKEQ. The CDR3 loop spans 14 amino acids. The V and J ends lost 1 base and 5 bases respectively, with 11 bases between them. The CDR3 nucleotides read TGTGCCAGCAGCCAAGGGGACTCGTTGGAGACCCAGTACTTC. This codes for CASSQGDSLETQYF.

This clone appeared once. The V gene is TRBV7-8, the J gene TRBJ2-3; D not certain. There are 12 residues in the CDR3. Germline V gene lookup returns CDR1 SGHVS and CDR2 FQNEAQ. V lost 2 bases and J 2 bases, leaving 2 bases between the germline ends. The CDR3 is CASSLHTDTQYF. CDR3 sequence (DNA): TGTGCCAGCAGCTTACACACAGATACGCAGTATTTT.

V gene TRBV4-3 combines with J gene TRBJ2-1; D perhaps matches TRBD2 (6 bases). V was pared by 1 base and J by 4 bases, with 14 bases between. Germline V gene lookup returns CDR1 LGHNA and CDR2 YSLEER. The CDR3 is 16 amino acids. CDR3 DNA: TGCGCCAGCAGCCAAGGCACTAGGAGGGATTACAATGAGCAGTTCTTC. Amino acids: CASSQGTRRDYNEQFF.

This rearrangement joins TRBV21-1 to TRBJ2-4; whether TRBD2, the table's D call, matches the DNA was not checked. TRBV21-1 is a documented pseudogene. CDR3 length equals 15 residues. The CDR3 nucleotides read TGTGCCAGCATATATCATTTGGGAGGGAGAAACATTCAGTACTTC. This encodes CASIYHLGGRNIQYF.

The gene calls are TRBV7-2 and TRBJ2-7; 7 bases align to TRBD1. The V and J ends lost 5 bases and 4 bases, in that order; junction bases with no gene match: 11. CDR1 is SGHTA, CDR2 FQGNSA, per germline. The CDR3 runs 15 residues. The CDR3 region is CASSQRQGRVYEQYF. The DNA of the CDR3 is TGTGCCAGCAGCCAAAGACAGGGTCGGGTTTACGAGCAGTACTTC.

This chain links TRBV6-4 with TRBJ2-3, with 9 bases fitting TRBD2. The length of the CDR3 is 15 residues. Germline assignment: CDR1 MRHNA and CDR2 SNTAGT. The ends lost 6 bases at V and 3 bases at J; junction bases unmatched: 7. In nucleotides, the CDR3 is TGTGCCAGCAGGAAATTAGCGGGAGAAACAGATACGCAGTATTTT. It yields the protein CASRKLAGETDTQYF.

V and J are TRBV7-9 and TRBJ1-4; maybe TRBD1 (5 bases). The CDR3 sequence is 14 residues long. Trimming pared 5 bases from V and 5 bases from J, leaving 12 bases between. Germline V lookup: CDR1 SEHNR, CDR2 FQNEAQ (reference sequence). The CDR3 coding sequence is TGTGCCAGCAGCCCCGGGACGGAGAATGAAAAACTGTTTTTT. It codes for CASSPGTENEKLFF.

The gene calls are TRBV19 and TRBJ2-5, with 8 bases lining up with TRBD1. The ends lost 9 bases at V and 5 bases at J; junction bases unmatched: 11. The CDR3 is made up of 14 amino acids. Germline V gives CDR1 LNHDA, CDR2 SQIVND (reference sequence). CDR3 nucleotide sequence: TGTGCCAGCGGACAGGGTGAGGGGTTCGAGACCCAGTACTTC. Protein: CASGQGEGFETQYF.

This clone was counted once. This rearrangement joins TRBV27 to TRBJ2-3; possible D gene TRBD1, 5 bases. The CDR3 has 12 amino acids. V was shortened by 6 bases and J by 5 bases, with 9 bases between the two germline ends. Looked up from germline, CDR1 is MNHEY and CDR2 is SMNVEV (reference sequence). CDR3 DNA: TGTGCCAGCAGCCCCACAGGAGATACGCAGTATTTT. Its protein is CASSPTGDTQYF.

V gene TRBV2 combines with J gene TRBJ2-4, with a tentative D call TRBD1 (6 bases). The V end lost 1 base, the J end lost 8 bases, and 9 bases lay between the germline ends. Germline CDR1 SNHLY, CDR2 FYNNEI. The CDR3 is made up of 13 amino acids. DNA for the CDR3: TGTGCCAGCAGTGAAGAGGGGGTTTACATTCAGTACTTC. This encodes CASSEEGVYIQYF.

The chain uses TRBV6-1 and TRBJ1-2, with D unclear. V lost 1 base, J lost 4 bases, and 10 bases lay in between. This CDR3 is built from 14 residues. Germline loops: CDR1 MNHNS, CDR2 SASEGT. The DNA of the CDR3 is TGTGCCAGCAGTGAAGTAGCGGATACCTATGGCTACACCTTC. Its protein is CASSEVADTYGYTF.

In its sample, this clone was seen a few times. The V and J genes are TRBV6-1 and TRBJ2-1, with D perhaps matching TRBD2 (5 bases). Looked up from germline, CDR1 is MNHNS and CDR2 is SASEGT. The CDR3 runs 14 residues. Trimming took 0 bases from V and 8 from J, leaving 11 bases between them. The CDR3 is CASSEARTLDEQFF. The CDR3 bases are TGTGCCAGCAGTGAAGCGAGGACTCTAGATGAGCAGTTCTTC.

The sample holds a few counts of this clone. This chain links TRBV19 with TRBJ1-1; a weak D match, TRBD1 (6 bases). Germline V CDR1 and CDR2: LNHDA, SQIVND (reference sequence). V was trimmed by 6 bases and J by 11 bases, leaving 13 bases between them. The CDR3 runs 11 residues. CDR3 sequence: CASSRGGLAFF. CDR3 coding DNA: TGTGCCAGTAGCAGAGGGGGATTGGCTTTCTTT.

This chain uses TRBV9 with TRBJ2-6, with D perhaps given as TRBD1 or TRBD2 (5 bases each). The CDR3 runs to 14 residues. Germline V CDR1 and CDR2: SGDLS, YYNGEE. Trimming removed 6 bases from V and 3 bases from J, with 10 bases in between. The CDR3 DNA follows: TGTGCCAGCATAGGGGACGGTGGGGCCAACGTCCTGACTTTC. Translating it yields CASIGDGGANVLTF.

The rearrangement uses TRBV5-1 and TRBJ2-5, with D perhaps TRBD1 (6 bases). CDR1 is SGHRS and CDR2 is YFSETQ in the germline V gene. The V end was cut by 4 bases, the J end by 4 bases, with 20 bases between. This CDR3 is built from 16 residues. The CDR3 reads CASSHQWTATVETQYF. The CDR3, as DNA: TGCGCCAGCAGCCATCAATGGACAGCCACAGTAGAGACCCAGTACTTC.

This chain links TRBV5-1 with TRBJ2-3; 8 bases line up with TRBD2. The V and J ends lost 5 bases and 2 bases, in that order; junction bases with no gene match: 4. The CDR3 is 14 residues long. Per germline, CDR1 SGHRS and CDR2 YFSETQ. CDR3 sequence: CASRRTSITDTQYF. The CDR3 DNA follows: TGCGCCAGCAGGAGGACTAGCATCACAGATACGCAGTATTTT.

The rearrangement joins TRBV6-1 to TRBJ1-3; D not certain. Germline assignment: CDR1 MNHNS and CDR2 SASEGT. The CDR3 runs to 14 residues. Between the trimmed V and J ends, which lost 7 bases and 0 bases, there was a span of 10 bases. This chain's CDR3 is CASNRLGSGNTIYF. The CDR3 nucleotides read TGTGCCAGCAATAGGCTTGGCTCTGGAAACACCATATATTTT.

The chain recombines TRBV4-1 with TRBJ1-1, with 8 positions matching TRBD1. The CDR3 is 16 amino acids. V trimming: 4 bases; J trimming: 1 base; junction bases outside the gene matches: 8. The germline CDR1 and CDR2 sequences are MGHRA and YSYEKL. CDR3 bases: TGCGCCAGCAGCCCATTATTTGACAGGGGGAACACTGAAGCTTTCTTT. This gives the protein CASSPLFDRGNTEAFF.

This clone came up a few times. This CDR3 is CSAEGPEAYNEQFF. In DNA form, the CDR3 reads TGCAGCGCCGAAGGTCCCGAGGCCTACAATGAGCAGTTCTTC. J is TRBJ2-1 and V is TRBV29-1, with D unresolved. V was cut by 7 bases and J by 2 bases, with 15 bases left in between. This CDR3 comprises 14 residues. Germline CDR1 is SQVTM and CDR2 is ANQGSEA.

Only a few counts were recorded for this clone. The chain carries TRBV29-1 and TRBJ2-5; D remains unclear. The CDR3 covers 14 residues. CDR1 and CDR2 from the germline V gene are SQVTM and ANQGSEA. The ends were cut back, 2 bases at V and 0 bases at J, with 10 bases in the middle. The CDR3 DNA follows: TGCAGCGTTGAACCGAATGGGTACCAAGAGACCCAGTACTTC. It specifies CSVEPNGYQETQYF.